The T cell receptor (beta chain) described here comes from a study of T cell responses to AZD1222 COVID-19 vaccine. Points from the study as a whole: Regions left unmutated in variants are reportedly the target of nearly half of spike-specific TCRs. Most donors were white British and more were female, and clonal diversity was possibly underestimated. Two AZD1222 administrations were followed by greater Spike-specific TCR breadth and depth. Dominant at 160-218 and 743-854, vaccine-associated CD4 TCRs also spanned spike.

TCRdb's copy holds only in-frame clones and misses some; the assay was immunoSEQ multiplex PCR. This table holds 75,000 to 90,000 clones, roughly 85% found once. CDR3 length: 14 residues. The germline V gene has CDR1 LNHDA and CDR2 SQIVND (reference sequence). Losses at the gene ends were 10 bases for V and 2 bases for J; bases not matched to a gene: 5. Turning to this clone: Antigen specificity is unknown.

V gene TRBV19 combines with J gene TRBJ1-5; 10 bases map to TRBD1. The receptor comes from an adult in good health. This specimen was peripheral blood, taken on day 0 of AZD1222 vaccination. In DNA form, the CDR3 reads TGTGCCACCTGGACAGGGGGGGGCAATCAGCCCCAGCATTTT. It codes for CATWTGGGNQPQHF.